This T cell receptor (beta chain) was captured in a study of blood T cell repertoires in COVID-19. Study at large: Sites across the United States, Italy and Spain contributed samples from acute and convalescent COVID-19. The analysed material was cDNA or gDNA that came from T cells, B-cell-depleted T cells, or PBMCs.

As originally analysed: Scientists estimated how many nucleated cells there were by amplifying reference gene primers. The method was immunoSEQ multiplex PCR; TCRdb's version includes in-frame clones alone and lacks a portion of them. V and J calls and clone size are those listed in that table; D and trimming were worked out from the DNA. The sample consists of 130,000 or so clones, about 86% of them appearing once. CDR1 and CDR2 (germline): SQVTM, ANQGSEA. The CDR3 loop spans 13 amino acids. J lost 7 bases, V lost 6 bases, and 9 bases had no gene match. The V gene is TRBV29-1, the J gene TRBJ1-1, with 9 bases matching TRBD1. This TCR was sampled from a woman in her fifties or sixties with acute or convalescent COVID-19. The sequenced material came from peripheral blood. CDR3 residues: CSVGQGVPGEAFF. CDR3 bases: TGCAGCGTGGGACAGGGAGTACCGGGTGAAGCTTTCTTT.